A selection of T cell receptor beta chains follows, all from one sample in a study of cytomegalovirus exposure and HLA in healthy donors. Here immunoSEQ multiplex PCR was the method, and the copy in TCRdb shows in-frame clones only, minus some. The data show more than 95,000 clones, with around 80% seen just once and 1.5% to 2% held by the top ten. The sequenced sample was PBMCs. These receptors were collected from a woman aged 40 to 50 in good health and CMV-seronegative. Both conserved end residues are part of each CDR3.

j_gene	v_gene	CDR3aa
TRBJ1-2	TRBV20-1	CSAEPQYGYTF
TRBJ1-1	TRBV7-8	CASSLPSPQRVNEAFF
TRBJ2-4	TRBV6-6	CASSYSTGLAKNIQYF
TRBJ1-5	TRBV19	CASSAQVHSNQPQHF
TRBJ2-7	TRBV4-3	CASSQEPSGSRYEQYF
TRBJ1-3	TRBV7-2	CASSLQGAGNTIYF
TRBJ2-7	TRBV7-2	CASSSDKAYEQYF
TRBJ2-7	TRBV5-6	CASSLGTGAYEQYF
TRBJ1-1	TRBV21-1	CASSNNRGREDTEAFF
TRBJ1-1	TRBV7-3	CASSPGTVNTEAFF
TRBJ2-1	TRBV7-3	CASSLTGTSGWGGQFF
TRBJ2-1	TRBV4-1	CASSQPRTRRNEQFF
TRBJ2-7	TRBV5-5	CASSLFGVSGVSSYEQYF
.	TRBV7-2	CASSLAARGRYTGELFF
TRBJ1-2	TRBV28	CASSPWGEGSYGYTF
TRBJ2-5	TRBV7-9	CASSFRDRGPETQYF
TRBJ2-7	TRBV4-2	CASSRSGEGLEQYF
TRBJ1-2	TRBV7-9	CASSLGGPYGYTF
TRBJ2-1	TRBV11-1	CASTIDNEQFF
TRBJ2-4	TRBV28	CASSDIQLAKNIQYF
TRBJ2-5	TRBV28	CASSSSGAFETQYF
TRBJ1-5	TRBV30	CAWSSRKGAFGNQPQHF
TRBJ1-3	TRBV19	CASSRGASSGNTIYF
TRBJ1-4	TRBV7-8	CASSLGQGDIRKLFF
TRBJ1-1	TRBV7-9	CASSLSRSGTEAFF
TRBJ1-1	TRBV18	CASSPPSLNTEAFF
TRBJ1-4	TRBV15	CATSRETGGSEKLFF
TRBJ2-7	TRBV5-1	CASSLKGTGVEQYF
TRBJ2-1	TRBV27	CASSLLDRGHEQFF
TRBJ2-2	TRBV6-5	CASTHRGPGELFF
TRBJ2-7	TRBV6-1	CASSGTSGSSDEQYF
TRBJ1-4	TRBV7-2	CASSFQTGVNEKLFF
TRBJ2-1	TRBV7-7	CASSLGQRSNEQFF
TRBJ2-1	TRBV29-1	CSVDRRDRAPNEQFF
TRBJ2-1	TRBV5-6	CASSLGVGVGMNEQFF
TRBJ1-2	TRBV27	CASRDPGHGYTF
TRBJ2-3	TRBV27	CASSLPNTDTQYF
TRBJ2-1	TRBV6-5	CASSYAGGPTYNEQFF
TRBJ1-2	TRBV5-6	CASSLVEAYTF
TRBJ2-5	TRBV7-6	CASSSLKETQYF
TRBJ2-7	TRBV27	CASRSVGTSAAYEQYF
TRBJ1-1	TRBV10-2	CASSERDSRTEAFF
TRBJ1-1	TRBV10-3	CAITDRLNTEAFF
TRBJ1-2	TRBV4-1	CASSQGPGQGYPRF
TRBJ2-3	TRBV5-1	CASSSWNSGLGTDTQYF